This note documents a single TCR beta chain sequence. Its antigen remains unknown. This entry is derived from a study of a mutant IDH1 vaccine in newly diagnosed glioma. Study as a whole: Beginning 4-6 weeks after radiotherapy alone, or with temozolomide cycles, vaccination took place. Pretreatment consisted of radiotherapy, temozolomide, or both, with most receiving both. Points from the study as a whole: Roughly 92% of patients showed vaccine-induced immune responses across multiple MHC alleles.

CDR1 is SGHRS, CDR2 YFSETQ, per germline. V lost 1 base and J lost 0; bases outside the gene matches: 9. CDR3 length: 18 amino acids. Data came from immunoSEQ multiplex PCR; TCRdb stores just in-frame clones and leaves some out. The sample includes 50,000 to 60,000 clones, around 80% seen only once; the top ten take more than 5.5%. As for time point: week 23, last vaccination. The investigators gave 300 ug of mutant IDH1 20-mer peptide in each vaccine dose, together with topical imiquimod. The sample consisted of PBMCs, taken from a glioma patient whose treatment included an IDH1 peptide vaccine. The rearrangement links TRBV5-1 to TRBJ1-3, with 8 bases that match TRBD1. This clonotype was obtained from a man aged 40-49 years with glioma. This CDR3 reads CASSLQGADRSSGNTIYF. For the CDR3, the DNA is TGCGCCAGCAGCTTGCAGGGGGCGGATAGAAGCTCTGGAAACACCATATATTTT.